This T cell receptor (beta chain) is from a study of T cells in Graves' hyperthyroidism and ophthalmopathy (dated by TCRdb to between 2019 and 2020). Turning to the overall study: Peripheral blood samples were taken at initial diagnosis, before any treatment was given. To identify distinguishing TCR V-J signatures, a discovery cohort of about a hundred patients was used, comprising some 43 with Graves' ophthalmopathy and around 60 with stable Graves' hyperthyroidism. Prospective prediction of ophthalmopathy was tested in an independent validation cohort consisting of some 20 hyperthyroidism patients and approximately 16 patients who later progressed to ophthalmopathy. The approximately 98 discovery patients were randomly divided into training and test sets at a 7:3 ratio. The study also compared thyroid tissue and blood T-cell repertoires from 6 or 7 Graves' hyperthyroidism patients. Following sampling, methimazole starting at 30 mg daily was given to hyperthyroidism patients, and high-dose intravenous methylprednisolone was given to ophthalmopathy patients. TCR Vbeta CDR3 sequencing of roughly 140 peripheral blood samples (over 40 ophthalmopathy, roughly 72 hyperthyroidism and approximately 17 progressor patients) is reported in the paper. Results and caveats for the whole study, not just this receptor: Sample size was not statistically predetermined, and investigators were not blinded to group allocation. A model built on a 13 V-J signature distinguished ophthalmopathy from stable hyperthyroidism, reaching around 88% sensitivity and 81.08% specificity in cross-validation and 80%/75% in testing. Most expanded thyroid clonotypes (frequency above 0.001) were also detected in blood, suggesting blood repertoires may reflect thyroid immune responses. In validation, progression to ophthalmopathy was predicted by the model with around 70% sensitivity and just over 72% specificity, a median of approximately 6.5 months before onset.

Via the germline V gene, CDR1 is SGDLS and CDR2 YYNGEE. The CDR3 has 14 amino acids, counting the end cysteine and phenylalanine. This entry keeps only the CDR3 DNA: 42 bases, framed from base 1. V lost 2 bases and J lost 1 base; the stretch between them is 9 bases long. This clonotype was observed at least ten times. This receptor's antigen is unknown. No base qualities exist here, and no much larger clone lies one base off it. TCR beta CDR3 regions were amplified from RNA transcripts. The first round of RT-PCR for the TCR CDR3 was performed with the HTBI primer set and the Qiagen OneStep RT-PCR kit. A second multiplex PCR round built the libraries, followed by size selection and purification. Sequencing of the libraries was done on an Illumina HiSeq2000 using paired-end 100 bp reads. The original pipeline was this. Raw data were processed with SOAPnuke, discarding reads with adapters, uncalled bases, mean Phred below 15, or no exact constant-primer or identifier match. COPE v1.2.5 was used to merge the high-quality paired reads, and each unique nucleotide sequence was defined as a clonotype. MiTCR v1.1 was used to align clonotypes to the IMGT TRBV, TRBD and TRBJ reference segments. The analysis included only V-J combinations with a frequency above 0.0001, which together covered more than 99% of the repertoires. A TCS score was defined as the ratio between F50 (clonal expansion) and ExV (chaos), using BLOSUM62-based TCRdist between CDR3 peptides within each V-J. Welch's t-statistics and random forest reduced some 510 V-J features to 13, which were used in a naive Bayes classifier (R e1071). The public sequencing data were trimmed at Q25 with fastp and processed into clonotypes with MiXCR by TCRdb, which kept only in-frame beta chains. Identical CDR3 proteins give one entry, which carries the most common genes and DNA. TCRdb's processing, not the study's, gives the V and J calls here. The sample table contains 300,000 or so distinct CDR3 sequences; only one count was recorded for roughly a fifth of them. Jointly, the top ten make up around half of the sample.

A patient counted as having stable Graves' hyperthyroidism if no progression to ophthalmopathy occurred over 18 months of follow-up. Hyperthyroidism patients were aged 18 to 65 years and newly diagnosed, with disease duration of less than 2 months. Any patient with an uncontrolled infection, another autoimmune disease, pregnancy or lactation was excluded. Clinical symptoms, serum thyroxine and TRAb, thyroid ultrasound, and orbital computed tomography formed the basis for the diagnoses. PBMCs were isolated from around 10 ml of fresh peripheral blood by Ficoll-Paque density gradient centrifugation. Total RNA was extracted with Trizol reagent, and quality was checked on an Agilent 2100 Bioanalyzer.

The rearrangement combines TRBV9 with TRBJ1-1; the D gene is perhaps TRBD1, on 6 matching bases. The origin of this receptor is a woman aged 45 to 65 with Graves' hyperthyroidism. Sequences were obtained from blood. The CDR3 in this case is CASSVTGPNTEAFF. The DNA is TGTGCCAGCAGCGTGACAGGTCCGAACACTGAAGCTTTCTTT.